One sample yielded the 25 T cell receptor beta chains listed below, sequenced in a study of T cell repertoires in cytomegalovirus infection. TCRdb processed the reads anew with MiXCR; each CDR3 protein has one entry. Of some 600,000 distinct CDR3 sequences in the sample, approximately 24% were seen once. The sequencing sample was made of CD8+ T cells from PBMCs. These receptors were obtained from a human donor in good health (CMV status not recorded). Some clones in this sample may be carry-over from other donors' samples.

With respect to this clonotype: This may be a read error, as it is one base from a much larger clone. The gene calls are TRBV11-2 and TRBJ1-2, with 8 nucleotides matching TRBD1. The CDR3 has 14 amino acids. CDR1 is SGHAT, CDR2 FQNNGV, per germline. The CDR3 DNA sequence: TGTGTCAGCAGCCAGACAGGGGCAGGGTATGGCTACACCTTC. Protein: CVSSQTGAGYGYTF.

This sequence joins TRBV28 and TRBJ2-2; D possibly corresponds to TRBD2 (6 bases). Germline V gives CDR1 MDHEN, CDR2 SYDVKM. Trimming removed 4 bases from V and 3 bases from J, with 18 bases in between. This CDR3 comprises 17 residues. In DNA form, the CDR3 reads TGTGCCAGCAGTTCACATTTAGGAAGGAGGGACACCGGGGAGCTGTTTTTT. Protein product: CASSSHLGRRDTGELFF.

The rearrangement uses TRBV6-5 and TRBJ1-2; the D is unclear. V was trimmed by 2 bases and J by 5 bases, leaving 12 bases between them. The CDR3 covers 14 residues. Germline values: CDR1 MNHEY, CDR2 SVGAGI. CDR3 protein: CASSYDIRPYGYTF. As DNA, the CDR3 is TGTGCCAGCAGTTACGACATCCGACCTTATGGCTACACCTTC.

This clonotype was seen many times. This chain connects TRBV5-4 to TRBJ2-4; a possible D gene is TRBD1 (5 bases). Germline assignment: CDR1 SGHNT and CDR2 YYREEE (reference sequence). V shed 2 bases and J shed 8 bases, with 5 bases lying between them. This CDR3 has 11 residues. The CDR3 is CASSFRDIQYF. In DNA, the CDR3 is TGTGCCAGCAGCTTCAGGGACATTCAGTACTTC.

V is TRBV20-1 and J is TRBJ1-5; maybe TRBD1 (6 bases). Trimming cost V 3 bases and J 0 bases, with 21 bases left between them. The CDR3 contains 18 residues. CDR1 DFQATT and CDR2 SNEGSKA come from the germline V gene (reference sequence). CDR3 loop: CSARLGKDSSFSNQPQHF. The CDR3, as DNA: TGCAGTGCTAGGTTGGGGAAGGACAGCAGCTTTAGCAATCAGCCCCAGCATTTT.

This clonotype showed up just a few times. The genes are TRBV10-3 and TRBJ2-7; TRBD1 matches 9 bases. The CDR3 is 17 amino acids. Germline lookup yields CDR1 ENHRY and CDR2 SYGVKD. The V segment lost 6 bases and the J segment 4 bases; nucleotides outside the gene matches: 16. The CDR3 DNA follows: TGTGCCATCAGCCCCCACCTAAGGACAGGGGAGGGATACGAGCAGTACTTC. Translating gives CAISPHLRTGEGYEQYF.

Turning to this clonotype: A much larger clone sits a single nucleotide away, making a read error possible. In nucleotides, the CDR3 is TGTGCCAGCAGCCTGACAGGGGTGAACACTAAAGCTTTCTTT. It encodes CASSLTGVNTKAFF. The rearrangement joins TRBV7-3 to TRBJ1-1, with 8 bases identical to TRBD1. The germline CDR1 and CDR2 sequences are SGHTA and FQGTGA. The CDR3 runs to 14 residues.

This clonotype came up a few times. The chain carries TRBV6-2 or TRBV6-3 and TRBJ1-1; D is perhaps TRBD1 (6 bases). CDR3 length: 14 amino acids. Trimming took 6 bases from V and 3 from J, leaving 14 bases between them. Looked up from germline, CDR1 is MNHEY and CDR2 is SVGEGT. DNA of the CDR3: TGTGCCAGCAGCTTACAGGGTCTGGACACTGAAGCTTTCTTT. It is translated as CASSLQGLDTEAFF.

CDR3 DNA sequence: TGCAGTGCTATACCGAGACAGCCATATAGCAATCAGCCCCAGCATTTT. This translates into CSAIPRQPYSNQPQHF. J is TRBJ1-5 and V is TRBV20-1; TRBD1 might be the D (5 bases). The CDR3 contains 16 residues. Germline assignment: CDR1 DFQATT and CDR2 SNEGSKA (reference sequence). V was shortened by 4 bases and J by 0 bases, with 16 bases between the two germline ends.

This sequence joins TRBV14 and TRBJ2-1; possibly TRBD1 for D (7 bases). The CDR3 contains 16 residues. The V gene's germline CDR1 is SGHDN and CDR2 FVKESK. The V end lost 3 bases, the J end lost 6 bases, and 18 bases lay between the germline ends. CDR3 protein: CASSHPRGAPGNEQFF. CDR3 in DNA: TGTGCCAGCAGCCATCCCAGGGGGGCCCCAGGCAATGAGCAGTTCTTC.

This clonotype came up a few times. The genes are TRBV7-6 and TRBJ1-5; D gene ambiguous. The CDR3 totals 16 residues. Deletions cut 1 base from V and 0 bases from J, with 10 bases between. Germline V gene data show CDR1 as SGHVS and CDR2 as FNYEAQ. The CDR3 DNA reads TGTGCCAGCAGCTTAGGGACTTACTCTAGCAATCAGCCCCAGCATTTT. Translated, it gives CASSLGTYSSNQPQHF.

This clonotype was recorded many times. The V gene is TRBV7-2, the J gene TRBJ1-4; 8 bases agree with TRBD1. CDR1 SGHTA and CDR2 FQGNSA come from the germline V gene. V shed 5 bases, J shed 7 bases, and the junction held 9 bases outside the gene matches. This CDR3 is 15 amino acids long. CDR3 region: CASSAGGRDGEKLFF. CDR3 coding DNA: TGTGCCAGCAGCGCAGGGGGCAGGGATGGTGAAAAACTGTTTTTT.

The chain recombines TRBV12-5 with TRBJ2-3, with D tentatively TRBD1 (6 bases). The CDR3 loop spans 13 amino acids. Germline assignment: CDR1 LGHNT and CDR2 FRNRAP. With 11 bases removed from V and 6 bases from J, the gap between germline ends came to 18 bases. This CDR3 reads CAGMDSAGDTQYF. CDR3 bases: TGTGCTGGGATGGACAGTGCAGGCGATACGCAGTATTTT.

V usage is TRBV10-3 and J usage is TRBJ2-2, with 7 nucleotides matching TRBD1. The CDR3 consists of 15 residues. J gave up 2 bases and V 3 bases, and 3 bases lay outside the gene matches. Germline loops: CDR1 ENHRY, CDR2 SYGVKD. The CDR3 sequence is CAISERGLNTGELFF. The CDR3 region has the DNA TGTGCCATCAGTGAAAGGGGGCTAAACACCGGGGAGCTGTTTTTT.

V is TRBV15 and J is TRBJ2-1, with a possible D match to TRBD2 (5 bases). The germline V gene encodes CDR1 LNHNV and CDR2 YYDKDF (reference sequence). Deletions cut 5 bases from V and 4 bases from J, with 12 bases between. This CDR3 comprises 14 residues. In nucleotides, the CDR3 is TGTGCCACCAGCGGAGGCTCCCCGTACAATGAGCAGTTCTTC. Amino acids: CATSGGSPYNEQFF.

This chain connects TRBV25-1 to TRBJ1-2; 9 bases are shared with TRBD1. The CDR3 has 15 residues. Germline-derived CDR1 and CDR2 are MGHDK and SYGVNS. Germline trimming cut 3 bases from V and 4 bases from J; bases unmatched to any gene: 6. CDR3 in DNA: TGTGCCAGCAGTGACAGGACAGGGGCCCTCTATGGCTACACCTTC. Translating gives CASSDRTGALYGYTF.

To note about this clonotype: This may be a read error, as it is one base from a much larger clone. This chain uses TRBV7-2 with TRBJ2-4, with D possibly being TRBD1 (6 bases). Germline V gene lookup returns CDR1 SGHTA and CDR2 FQGNSA. The CDR3 totals 15 residues. CDR3 nucleotide sequence: TGTGCCAACAGCAGCAGGGGATTAGCCAAAAACATTCAGTACTTC. Translating gives CANSSRGLAKNIQYF.

V and J are TRBV7-3 and TRBJ2-3, with TRBD2 identical over 9 bases. Germline-derived CDR1 and CDR2 are SGHTA and FQGTGA. V lost 1 base, J lost 4 bases, and 6 bases stayed unmatched. The CDR3 runs 16 residues. This CDR3 reads CASSLNPGLAADTQYF. The CDR3 DNA follows: TGTGCCAGCAGCTTAAACCCGGGACTAGCAGCAGATACGCAGTATTTT.

The J gene is TRBJ2-3, the V gene TRBV29-1; 12 bases agree with TRBD2. Germline V CDR1 and CDR2: SQVTM, ANQGSEA. This CDR3 has 15 amino acids. Losses at the gene ends were 5 bases for V and 4 bases for J; bases not matched to a gene: 7. The CDR3 protein is CSVLGPSGGADTQYF. CDR3 bases: TGCAGCGTTCTCGGTCCTAGCGGGGGGGCAGATACGCAGTATTTT.

The V gene is TRBV11-2, the J gene TRBJ2-5; 14 bases are shared with TRBD2. The germline V gene has CDR1 SGHAT and CDR2 FQNNGV. This CDR3 contains 15 residues. Germline trimming cut 7 bases from V and 4 bases from J; bases unmatched to any gene: 5. The CDR3 sequence: CASTGTSGGGETQYF. For the CDR3, the DNA is TGTGCCAGCACCGGGACTAGCGGGGGTGGAGAGACCCAGTACTTC. Full variable domain (rest looked up from reference TRBV11-2 and TRBJ2-5): EAGVAQSPRYKIIEKRQSVAFWCNPISGHATLYWYQQILGQGPKLLIQFQNNGVVDDSQLPKDRFSAERLKGVDSTLKIQPAKLEDSAVYLCASTGTSGGGETQYFGPGTRLLVL.

This sequence joins TRBV29-1 and TRBJ1-2, with D unclear. Trimming cost V 4 bases and J 3 bases, with 18 bases left between them. CDR3 size: 15 residues. Germline-derived CDR1 and CDR2 are SQVTM and ANQGSEA. CDR3 coding DNA: TGCAGCGTTGCCCCAGCCCCGGGCAGCGACTATGGCTACACCTTC. Amino acids: CSVAPAPGSDYGYTF.

This clonotype was recorded many times. The rearrangement links TRBV28 to TRBJ2-1; no definite D call. The V gene's germline CDR1 is MDHEN and CDR2 SYDVKM. V was shortened by 7 bases and J by 0 bases, with 19 bases between the two germline ends. The CDR3 contains 17 residues. For the CDR3, the DNA is TGTGCCAGCACCCTACCCAGCCTGGGTAGCTCCTACAATGAGCAGTTCTTC. Its protein product is CASTLPSLGSSYNEQFF.

This clonotype has only a few counts. The rearrangement uses TRBV7-2 and TRBJ2-5, with a weak D call TRBD1 (5 bases). CDR3 length equals 16 residues. Germline V gives CDR1 SGHTA, CDR2 FQGNSA. Trimming removed 5 bases from V and 5 bases from J, with 21 bases in between. In DNA, the CDR3 is TGTGCCAGCAGCCTCTCTCAACCCACAGGTGTTGAGACCCAGTACTTC. Its translation: CASSLSQPTGVETQYF.

The sample holds many counts of this clonotype. This chain uses TRBV28 with TRBJ2-3; no firm D call. The germline V and J ends were trimmed by 3 bases and 2 bases, with 9 bases remaining between them. The CDR3 consists of 14 residues. CDR1 and CDR2 (germline): MDHEN, SYDVKM. The CDR3 region has the DNA TGTGCCAGCAGTTTGGTGCAAGACACAGATACGCAGTATTTT. It is translated as CASSLVQDTDTQYF.

This clonotype was seen a handful of times. The chain joins TRBV20-1 to TRBJ1-2; D is uncertain. Germline lookup yields CDR1 DFQATT and CDR2 SNEGSKA (reference sequence). CDR3 length equals 15 residues. V was clipped by 5 bases and J by 0 bases, with 16 bases between them. Here the CDR3 reads CSAPYQELANYGYTF. The CDR3 coding sequence is TGCAGTGCTCCCTACCAGGAGTTAGCTAACTATGGCTACACCTTC.